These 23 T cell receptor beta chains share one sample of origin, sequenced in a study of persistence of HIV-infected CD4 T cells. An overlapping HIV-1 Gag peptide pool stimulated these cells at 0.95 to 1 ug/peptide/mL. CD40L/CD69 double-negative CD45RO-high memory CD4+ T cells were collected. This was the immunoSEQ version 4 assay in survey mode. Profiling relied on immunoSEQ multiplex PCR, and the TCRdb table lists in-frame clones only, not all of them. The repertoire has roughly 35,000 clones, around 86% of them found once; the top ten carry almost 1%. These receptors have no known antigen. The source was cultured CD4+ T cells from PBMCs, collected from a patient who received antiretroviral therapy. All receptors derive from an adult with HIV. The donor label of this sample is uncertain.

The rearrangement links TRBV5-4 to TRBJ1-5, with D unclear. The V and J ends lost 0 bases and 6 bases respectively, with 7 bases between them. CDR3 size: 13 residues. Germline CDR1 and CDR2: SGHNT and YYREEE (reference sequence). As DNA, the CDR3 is TGTGCCAGCAGCTTGGGATTGGGTCAGCCCCAGCATTTT. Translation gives CASSLGLGQPQHF.

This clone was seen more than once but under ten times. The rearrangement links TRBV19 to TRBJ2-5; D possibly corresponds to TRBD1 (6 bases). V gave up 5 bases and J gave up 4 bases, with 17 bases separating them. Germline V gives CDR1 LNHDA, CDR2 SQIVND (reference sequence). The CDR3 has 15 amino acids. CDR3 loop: CASSFRGGELETQYF. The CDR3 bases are TGTGCCAGTAGTTTTCGAGGGGGTGAGTTAGAGACCCAGTACTTC.

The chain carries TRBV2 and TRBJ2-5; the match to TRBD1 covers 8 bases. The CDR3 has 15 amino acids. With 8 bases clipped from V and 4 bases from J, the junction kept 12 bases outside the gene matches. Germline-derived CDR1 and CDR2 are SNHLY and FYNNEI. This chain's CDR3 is CASRTGGLLSETQYF. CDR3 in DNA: TGTGCCAGCCGCACAGGGGGTTTACTATCAGAGACCCAGTACTTC.

The CDR3 nucleotides are TGCGCCAGCAGCTTGGTGGGGGCCAGCACAGATACGCAGTATTTT. Its translation is CASSLVGASTDTQYF. The chain couples TRBV5-1 to TRBJ2-3, with D possibly TRBD1 on 6 matching bases. The ends were cut back, 0 bases at V and 0 bases at J, with 8 bases in the middle. Germline CDR1 is SGHRS and CDR2 is YFSETQ. CDR3 length equals 15 residues.

The CDR3: CASSEWGTDTQYF. The CDR3 region has the DNA TGCGCCAGCAGTGAATGGGGAACAGATACGCAGTATTTT. This chain connects TRBV10-1 to TRBJ2-3; D not certain. V was shortened by 3 bases and J by 3 bases, with 7 bases between the two germline ends. From germline, CDR1 is WNHNN and CDR2 SYGVQD (reference sequence). This CDR3 has 13 amino acids.

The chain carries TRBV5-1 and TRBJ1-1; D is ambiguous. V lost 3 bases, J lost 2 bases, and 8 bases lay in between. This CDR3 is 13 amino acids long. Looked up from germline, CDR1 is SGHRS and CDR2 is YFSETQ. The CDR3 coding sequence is TGCGCCAGCAGCTCTCCCCGAAACACTGAAGCTTTCTTT. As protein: CASSSPRNTEAFF.

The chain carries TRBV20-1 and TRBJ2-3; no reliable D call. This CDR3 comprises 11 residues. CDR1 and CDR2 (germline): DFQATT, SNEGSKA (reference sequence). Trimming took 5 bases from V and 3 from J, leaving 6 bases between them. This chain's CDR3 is CSAFKTDTQYF. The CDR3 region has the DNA TGCAGTGCTTTTAAGACAGATACGCAGTATTTT.

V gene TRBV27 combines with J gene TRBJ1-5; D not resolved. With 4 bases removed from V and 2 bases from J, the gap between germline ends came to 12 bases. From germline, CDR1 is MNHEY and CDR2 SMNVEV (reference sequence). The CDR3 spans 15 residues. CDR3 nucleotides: TGTGCCAGCAGTTCCTTGGGAGTTGGCAATCAGCCCCAGCATTTT. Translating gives CASSSLGVGNQPQHF.

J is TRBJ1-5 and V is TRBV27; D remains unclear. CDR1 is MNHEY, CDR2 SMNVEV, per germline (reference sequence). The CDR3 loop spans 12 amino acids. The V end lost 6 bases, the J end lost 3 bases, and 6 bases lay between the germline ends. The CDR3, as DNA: TGTGCCAGCAGCTCCCTCAATCAGCCCCAGCATTTT. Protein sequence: CASSSLNQPQHF.

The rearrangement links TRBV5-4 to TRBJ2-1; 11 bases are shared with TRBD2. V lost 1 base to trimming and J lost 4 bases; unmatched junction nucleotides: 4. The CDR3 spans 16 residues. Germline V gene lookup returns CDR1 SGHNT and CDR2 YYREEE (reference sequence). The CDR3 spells CASSLPLAGGYNEQFF. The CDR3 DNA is TGTGCCAGCAGCTTGCCTCTAGCGGGGGGTTACAATGAGCAGTTCTTC.

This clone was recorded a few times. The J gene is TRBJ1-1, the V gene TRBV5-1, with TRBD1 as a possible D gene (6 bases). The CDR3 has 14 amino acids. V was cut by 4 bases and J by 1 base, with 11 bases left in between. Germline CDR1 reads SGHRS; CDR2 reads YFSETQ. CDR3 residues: CASSPRRGNTEAFF. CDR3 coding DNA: TGCGCCAGCAGCCCCCGCAGGGGGAACACTGAAGCTTTCTTT.

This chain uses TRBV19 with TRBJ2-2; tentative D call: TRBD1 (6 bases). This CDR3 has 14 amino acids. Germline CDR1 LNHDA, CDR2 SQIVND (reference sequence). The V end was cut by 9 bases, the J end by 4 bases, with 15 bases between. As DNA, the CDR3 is TGTGCCAGCTCACAGGGTGTAAGCACCGGGGAGCTGTTTTTT. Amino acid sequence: CASSQGVSTGELFF.

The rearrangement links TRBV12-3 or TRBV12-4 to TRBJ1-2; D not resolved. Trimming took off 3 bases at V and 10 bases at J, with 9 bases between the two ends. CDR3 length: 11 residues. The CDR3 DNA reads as TGTGCCAGCAGTTTTCGTCTTAACTACACCTTC. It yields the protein CASSFRLNYTF.

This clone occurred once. CDR3 sequence (DNA): TGTGCCAGCTCACCCGTTTCGACGGGGGTGAACACCGGGGAGCTGTTTTTT. Translated, it gives CASSPVSTGVNTGELFF. The V call is TRBV18, the J call TRBJ2-2; tentatively, D is TRBD2 (6 bases). The V end lost 3 bases, the J end lost 1 base, and 15 bases lay between the germline ends. There are 17 residues in the CDR3. The germline V gene encodes CDR1 KGHSH and CDR2 LQKENI.

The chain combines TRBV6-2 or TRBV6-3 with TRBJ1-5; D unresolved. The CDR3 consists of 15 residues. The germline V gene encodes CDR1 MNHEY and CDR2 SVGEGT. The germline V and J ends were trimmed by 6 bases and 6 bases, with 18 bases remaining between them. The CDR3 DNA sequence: TGTGCCAGCAGCCCTAGGCGGTATTCGGTTCAGCCCCAGCATTTT. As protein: CASSPRRYSVQPQHF.

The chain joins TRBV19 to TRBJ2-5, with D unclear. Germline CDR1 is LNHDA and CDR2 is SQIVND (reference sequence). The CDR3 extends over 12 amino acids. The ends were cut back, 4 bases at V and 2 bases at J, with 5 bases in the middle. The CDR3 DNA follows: TGTGCCAGTAGTACACGACAAGAGACCCAGTACTTC. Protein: CASSTRQETQYF.

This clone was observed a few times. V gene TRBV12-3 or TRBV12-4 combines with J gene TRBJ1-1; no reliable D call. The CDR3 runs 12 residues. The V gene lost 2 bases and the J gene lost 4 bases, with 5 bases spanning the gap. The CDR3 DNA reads TGTGCCAGCAGTTTATTAGGCACTGAAGCTTTCTTT. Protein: CASSLLGTEAFF.

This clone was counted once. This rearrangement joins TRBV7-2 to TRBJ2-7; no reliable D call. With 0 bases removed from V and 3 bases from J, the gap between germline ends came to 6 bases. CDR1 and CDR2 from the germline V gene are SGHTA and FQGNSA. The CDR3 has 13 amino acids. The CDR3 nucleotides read TGTGCCAGCAGCTTAGCAGGGCTCTACGAGCAGTACTTC. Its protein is CASSLAGLYEQYF.

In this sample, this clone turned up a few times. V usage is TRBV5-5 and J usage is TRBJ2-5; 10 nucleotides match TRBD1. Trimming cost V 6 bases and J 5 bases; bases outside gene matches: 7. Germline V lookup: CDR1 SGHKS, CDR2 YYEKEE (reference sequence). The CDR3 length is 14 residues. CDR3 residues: CASITTGGLETQYF. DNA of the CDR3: TGTGCCAGCATCACGACAGGGGGCTTGGAGACCCAGTACTTC.

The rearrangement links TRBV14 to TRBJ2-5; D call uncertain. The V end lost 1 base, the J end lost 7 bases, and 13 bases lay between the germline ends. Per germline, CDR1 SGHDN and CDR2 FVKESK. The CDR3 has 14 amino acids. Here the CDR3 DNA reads TGTGCCAGCAGCCAAGTAGGCGGACCGGGGACCCAGTACTTC. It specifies CASSQVGGPGTQYF. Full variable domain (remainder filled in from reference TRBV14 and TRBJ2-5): EAGVTQFPSHSVIEKGQTVTLRCDPISGHDNLYWYRRVMGKEIKFLLHFVKESKQDESGMPNNRFLAERTGGTYSTLKVQPAELEDSGVYFCASSQVGGPGTQYFGPGTRLLVL.

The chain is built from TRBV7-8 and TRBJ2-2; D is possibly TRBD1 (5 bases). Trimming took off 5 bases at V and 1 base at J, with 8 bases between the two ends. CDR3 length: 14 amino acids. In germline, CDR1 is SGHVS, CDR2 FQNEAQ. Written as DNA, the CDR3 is TGTGCCAGCAGCCCAACAGGGAACACCGGGGAGCTGTTTTTT. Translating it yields CASSPTGNTGELFF.

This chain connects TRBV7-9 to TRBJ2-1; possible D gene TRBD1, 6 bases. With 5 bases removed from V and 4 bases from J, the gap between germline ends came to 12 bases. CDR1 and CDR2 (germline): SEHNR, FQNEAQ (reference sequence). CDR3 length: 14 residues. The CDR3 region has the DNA TGTGCCAGCAGCCCGGGGACAAAATACAATGAGCAGTTCTTC. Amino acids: CASSPGTKYNEQFF.

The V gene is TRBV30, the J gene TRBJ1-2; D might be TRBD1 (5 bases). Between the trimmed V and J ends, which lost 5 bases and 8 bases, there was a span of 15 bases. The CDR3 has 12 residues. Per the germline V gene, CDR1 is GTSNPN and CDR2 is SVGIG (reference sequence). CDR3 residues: CAWGTPGWGYTF. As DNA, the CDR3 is TGTGCCTGGGGGACCCCAGGGTGGGGCTACACCTTC.